The 11 T cell receptor beta chains given below trace back to one sample, sequenced in a study of shared clonotypes between healthy human individuals. Sequencing was performed with immunoSEQ multiplex PCR; in TCRdb, only in-frame clones are kept and a portion is missing. This table holds 600,000 to 750,000 clones, about two thirds found once. The sequencing sample was made of memory CD4+ T cells sorted from blood. The subset: CD45RA-negative fraction. Receptors originate from a woman in her thirties in good health.

J is TRBJ1-5 and V is TRBV6-6; D is ambiguous. The germline V gene has CDR1 MNHNY and CDR2 SVGAGI (reference sequence). The CDR3 is made up of 13 amino acids. Trimming removed 6 bases from V and 0 bases from J, with 6 bases in between. The CDR3 nucleotides read TGTGCCAGCAGGGCATCTAGCAATCAGCCCCAGCATTTT. Its protein is CASRASSNQPQHF.

The genes are TRBV14 and TRBJ2-4, with 7 bases matching TRBD2. Germline V gene lookup returns CDR1 SGHDN and CDR2 FVKESK. CDR3 length: 15 amino acids. V shed 3 bases, J shed 2 bases, and the junction held 4 bases outside the gene matches. For the CDR3, the DNA is TGTGCCAGCAGCCAGGGGACTATTTCCAAAAACATTCAGTACTTC. Translated, it gives CASSQGTISKNIQYF.

The V gene is TRBV10-3, the J gene TRBJ2-2; the D gene is possibly TRBD1 (7 bases). The germline V gene has CDR1 ENHRY and CDR2 SYGVKD. This CDR3 is built from 13 residues. The V gene lost 7 bases and the J gene lost 6 bases, with 12 bases spanning the gap. CDR3 sequence (DNA): TGTGCCATCATGGGCAGGGGGGCCGGGGAGCTGTTTTTT. Protein sequence: CAIMGRGAGELFF.

V is TRBV2 and J is TRBJ2-7; either TRBD1 or TRBD2 may supply D (5 bases each). The germline V gene has CDR1 SNHLY and CDR2 FYNNEI. Trimming cost V 1 base and J 4 bases, with 8 bases left between them. The CDR3 length is 13 residues. CDR3 loop: CASSEVGPYEQYF. DNA for the CDR3: TGTGCCAGCAGTGAAGTGGGACCATACGAGCAGTACTTC.

This chain's CDR3 is CASSPGPSLDEQYF. The CDR3 nucleotides read TGTGCCAGCAGCCCGGGCCCCTCTCTTGACGAGCAGTACTTC. The chain employs TRBV7-2 and TRBJ2-7; no firm D call. CDR1 and CDR2 (germline): SGHTA, FQGNSA. The CDR3 spans 14 residues. The germline V and J ends were trimmed by 5 bases and 5 bases, with 16 bases remaining between them.

The V and J genes are TRBV5-4 and TRBJ2-3; D gene ambiguous. V lost 5 bases and J 2 bases, leaving 9 bases between the germline ends. Germline V gene lookup returns CDR1 SGHNT and CDR2 YYREEE (reference sequence). This CDR3 comprises 13 residues. CDR3 nucleotides: TGTGCCAGCAGGATCCTGGACACAGATACGCAGTATTTT. Protein sequence: CASRILDTDTQYF. Full variable domain (remainder filled in from reference TRBV5-4 and TRBJ2-3): ETGVTQSPTHLIKTRGQQVTLRCSSQSGHNTVSWYQQALGQGPQFIFQYYREEENGRGNFPPRFSGLQFPNYSSELNVNALELDDSALYLCASRILDTDTQYFGPGTRLTVL.

The genes are TRBV10-2 and TRBJ2-2; no clear D. The CDR3 is 14 residues long. The V end was cut by 6 bases, the J end by 0 bases, with 8 bases between. Germline CDR1 is WSHSY and CDR2 is SAAADI. In DNA, the CDR3 is TGCGCCAGCAGGGTAGCAGCGAACACCGGGGAGCTGTTTTTT. Amino acid sequence: CASRVAANTGELFF.

The V gene is TRBV28, the J gene TRBJ2-1, with D possibly being TRBD2 (6 bases). V was clipped by 0 bases and J by 9 bases, with 6 bases between them. CDR1 and CDR2 from the germline V gene are MDHEN and SYDVKM. This CDR3 spans 12 amino acids. The CDR3 loop reads CASSLWGGEQFF. In DNA form, the CDR3 reads TGTGCCAGCAGTTTATGGGGGGGTGAGCAGTTCTTC. Drawing the rest from reference TRBV28 and TRBJ2-1, the complete variable domain is DVKVTQSSRYLVKRTGEKVFLECVQDMDHENMFWYRQDPGLGLRLIYFSYDVKMKEKGDIPEGYSVSREKKERFSLILESASTNQTSMYLCASSLWGGEQFFGPGTRLTVL.

This clone showed up just a few times. This chain's CDR3 is CASSIAAKSNQPQHF. In DNA, the CDR3 is TGTGCCAGTAGTATAGCTGCGAAAAGCAATCAGCCCCAGCATTTT. This rearrangement joins TRBV19 to TRBJ1-5; the D is unclear. Trimming pared 1 base from V and 1 base from J, leaving 8 bases between. CDR3 length: 15 amino acids. The germline CDR1 and CDR2 sequences are LNHDA and SQIVND (reference sequence).

This clone has just a few counts. The chain couples TRBV5-8 to TRBJ2-1; maybe TRBD2 (6 bases). The CDR3 runs 17 residues. Germline-derived CDR1 and CDR2 are SGHTS and YDEGEE. V lost 2 bases, J lost 2 bases, and 17 bases lay in between. The CDR3 loop is CASSFFLADATYNEQFF. The CDR3, as DNA: TGTGCCAGCAGCTTTTTTTTAGCGGACGCGACCTACAATGAGCAGTTCTTC.

The V call is TRBV5-1, the J call TRBJ2-2; 11 bases are a match to TRBD1. Looked up from germline, CDR1 is SGHRS and CDR2 is YFSETQ. V shed 7 bases and J 4 bases; nucleotides not matched to a gene: 6. The CDR3 is 15 amino acids. The CDR3: CASASGTGGTGELFF. The CDR3 DNA reads TGCGCCAGCGCCTCCGGGACAGGGGGCACCGGGGAGCTGTTTTTT. The whole variable domain, filled in from reference TRBV5-1 and TRBJ2-2, reads KAGVTQTPRYLIKTRGQQVTLSCSPISGHRSVSWYQQTPGQGLQFLFEYFSETQRNKGNFPGRFSGRQFSNSRSEMNVSTLELGDSALYLCASASGTGGTGELFFGEGSRLTVL.